This T cell receptor (beta chain) came from a study of shared clonotypes between healthy human individuals. Overall study context: CD8 memory received one plate per donor, CD8 naive two, CD4 memory three and CD4 naive three. The study's findings and limits: Clonotype sharing among donors was expected to depend on sequencing depth. Naive CD4 clonotypes overlapped across several donors at 4.5% to 5.5%.

This clone was counted a single time. Its antigen remains unidentified. TCRdb's copy holds only in-frame clones and misses some; the assay was immunoSEQ multiplex PCR. The table has about 2 million clones, around 96% seen once. The naive CD8 population came from CD45RO-negative cells selected for CCR7, without terminally differentiated effector memory CD45RA+ cells. The donors were all Caucasian adults (living in Nashville, Tennessee). This clonotype was obtained from a man aged 18 to 29 in good health. Sequencing was done on a sample of naive CD8+ T cells sorted from blood.

Written as DNA, the CDR3 is TGTGCCAGCAGCTCTCGGGGGGGTTTTAATTCACCCCTCCACTTT. Amino acid sequence: CASSSRGGFNSPLHF. The chain combines TRBV5-4 with TRBJ1-6; possibly TRBD1 for D (5 bases). Germline V gene lookup returns CDR1 SGHNT and CDR2 YYREEE (reference sequence). This CDR3 contains 15 residues. The V end lost 3 bases, the J end lost 6 bases, and 13 bases lay between the germline ends.